These 13 T cell receptor beta chains originate from one sample sequenced in a study of blood T cells in healthy people across ages. PCR was performed a second time for roughly 7 to 11 cycles using a sample-barcoded 5' primer and a J-beta primer mix. MiXCR, applied by TCRdb to the 5' RACE reads, yields one record per CDR3 protein. This sample has roughly 800,000 distinct CDR3 sequences, with 58% found just once. Sequencing used blood. The receptor source for this set is a man aged 25-45 years in good health.

The chain carries TRBV6-1 and TRBJ2-5; 8 bases are a match to TRBD2. The DNA end is more similar to TRBJ2-7, so the J call may be wrong. The CDR3 length is 12 residues. The V gene's germline CDR1 is MNHNS and CDR2 SASEGT. CDR3 sequence reads: CASGVSGYEQYF. The CDR3 DNA sequence: TGTGCTAGCGGGGTATCTGGCTACGAGCAGTACTTC.

V and J are TRBV11-2 and TRBJ2-1, with D uncertain. The CDR3 consists of 15 residues. V was pared by 1 base and J by 4 bases, with 11 bases between. Germline V gives CDR1 SGHAT, CDR2 FQNNGV. The CDR3 protein is CASSLVMDSYNEQFF. The CDR3 nucleotides are TGTGCCAGCAGCTTAGTTATGGATTCTTACAATGAGCAGTTCTTC.

This clonotype appeared many times. The V gene is TRBV20-1, the J gene TRBJ2-7; TRBD1 agrees at 7 bases. The CDR3 loop spans 13 amino acids. Germline V gives CDR1 DFQATT, CDR2 SNEGSKA (reference sequence). V was pared by 3 bases and J by 3 bases, with 5 bases of the junction left unmatched. The CDR3 reads CSASPQGVYEQYF. CDR3 in DNA: TGCAGTGCTAGCCCCCAGGGGGTCTACGAGCAGTACTTC.

The rearrangement joins TRBV7-9 to TRBJ2-1; tentatively, D is TRBD1 (6 bases). CDR1 SEHNR and CDR2 FQNEAQ come from the germline V gene (reference sequence). Trimming removed 1 base from V and 10 bases from J, with 23 bases in between. This CDR3 spans 17 amino acids. CDR3 coding DNA: TGTGCCAGCAGCTTAGGTTGGGGGCTGAGGCTCCACTACGAGCAGTTCTTC. Protein product: CASSLGWGLRLHYEQFF.

A remark on this clonotype: A read error may explain this, as a much larger clone is one base away. J is TRBJ2-5 and V is TRBV25-1; possible D gene TRBD2, 6 bases. Germline V CDR1 and CDR2: MGHDK, SYGVNS. This CDR3 is built from 13 residues. Trimming shortened V by 5 bases and J by 3 bases, and 10 bases separated the two germline ends. As DNA, the CDR3 is TGTGCCAGCAGTATTTGGGGGGAAGAGACCCAGTACTTC. This codes for CASSIWGEETQYF.

The V gene is TRBV29-1, the J gene TRBJ2-2, with a weak D call TRBD1 (5 bases). The V end was cut by 6 bases, the J end by 0 bases, with 11 bases between. The CDR3 covers 14 residues. In germline, CDR1 is SQVTM, CDR2 ANQGSEA. CDR3 sequence reads: CSVRDRTNTGELFF. In DNA form, the CDR3 reads TGCAGCGTCCGAGACAGAACGAACACCGGGGAGCTGTTTTTT.

The J gene is TRBJ2-7, the V gene TRBV4-2; tentatively, D is TRBD1 or TRBD2 (6 bases each). Germline-derived CDR1 and CDR2 are LGHNA and YNFKEQ. The CDR3 contains 17 residues. V was shortened by 6 bases and J by 6 bases, with 27 bases between the two germline ends. CDR3 loop: CASSRGDGESGTCEQYF. In DNA, the CDR3 is TGTGCCAGCAGTAGGGGGGATGGGGAGAGTGGTACCTGCGAGCAGTACTTC.

This chain connects TRBV6-5 to TRBJ2-7; 10 nucleotides align to TRBD2. The DNA end lines up better with TRBJ2-5; the J call may be wrong. CDR1 is MNHEY, CDR2 SVGAGI, per germline. This CDR3 spans 16 amino acids. The chain's CDR3 is CASFEQTSGSTETQYF. The CDR3 region has the DNA TGTGCCAGCTTTGAGCAGACTAGCGGGTCCACAGAGACCCAGTACTTC.

The V gene is TRBV7-9, the J gene TRBJ2-7, with a weak D call TRBD1 (5 bases). The end of the DNA is better explained by TRBJ2-5, so the J call may be wrong. Germline CDR1 is SEHNR and CDR2 is FQNEAQ (reference sequence). The CDR3 loop spans 15 amino acids. Here the CDR3 DNA reads TGTGCCAGCAGCTTAGCGCGGTGGCAGGGTGAGACCCAGTACTTC. It codes for CASSLARWQGETQYF.

In DNA, the CDR3 is TGTGCCAGCAGCTCCACCCAGGGGTTCGCTGAAGCTTTCTTT. Its translation is CASSSTQGFAEAFF. The chain combines TRBV7-2 with TRBJ1-1; D is perhaps TRBD1 (6 bases). V lost 4 bases to trimming and J lost 6 bases, with 15 bases between them. The CDR3 spans 14 residues. Germline loops: CDR1 SGHTA, CDR2 FQGNSA.

V is TRBV5-4 and J is TRBJ2-5; the D gene is possibly TRBD2 (5 bases). From germline, CDR1 is SGHNT and CDR2 YYREEE (reference sequence). V dropped 2 bases and J dropped 5 bases, with 16 bases sitting between them. The CDR3 is 15 amino acids. CDR3 amino acids: CASSFEGAGRETQYF. The CDR3 region has the DNA TGTGCCAGCAGCTTTGAGGGCGCGGGCCGGGAGACCCAGTACTTC.

This clonotype has more than one count but fewer than ten. The CDR3 is CSAQSGGQYF. DNA of the CDR3: TGCAGTGCTCAATCGGGGGGGCAGTACTTC. This chain joins TRBV20-1 and TRBJ2-5; 8 positions match TRBD2. The germline V gene encodes CDR1 DFQATT and CDR2 SNEGSKA (reference sequence). CDR3 size: 10 residues. V shed 5 bases and J 11 bases; nucleotides not matched to a gene: 4.

This clonotype was observed a handful of times. This sequence joins TRBV7-9 and TRBJ2-3; no reliable D call. Germline CDR1 SEHNR, CDR2 FQNEAQ (reference sequence). This CDR3 comprises 15 residues. Trimming left V 7 bases short and J 3 bases short, with 17 bases between. As DNA, the CDR3 is TGTGCCAGCAACTGGCCCACTCTAGGGACAGATACGCAGTATTTT. Encoded protein: CASNWPTLGTDTQYF.